Sequencing of this T cell receptor (beta chain) was carried out in a study of post-analysis software for immune sequencing data. Study at large: Secondary progressive, relapsing-remitting and progressive-relapsing multiple sclerosis were among the included disease courses.

A note on this clonotype: Its specificity is not known. Germline is not matched at one junction end, which may reflect a read error.

cDNA libraries for TCR beta contained unique molecular identifiers. When about 1 to 11 million T cells were used, they gave about 540,000 cDNA molecules. Each CDR3 protein gets one entry after TCRdb re-called the PCR reads with MiXCR. Of more than 450,000 distinct CDR3 sequences in the sample, roughly 34% were seen once. Study observations and caveats: Samples made in the same batch grouped tightly together by F measure. Versus controls, multiple sclerosis patients showed significantly lower diversity (normalized Chao1). Five TRBV segments were significantly more frequent in patients than in controls. TRBV5-6, TRBV5-1 and TRBV20-1 were among these segments.

Germline lookup yields CDR1 DFQATT and CDR2 SNEGSKA (reference sequence). The CDR3 runs to 16 residues. Sequenced material: blood. The chain has TRBV20-1 and TRBJ2-7; perhaps TRBD1 as D (9 bases). The TCR originated in a girl between 2 and 17 years old with multiple sclerosis. This CDR3 is CSTRDPGGTGSDEQYF. CDR3 in DNA: TGCAGTACTAGAGATCCGGGGGGGACAGGGTCGGATGAGCAGTACTTC.